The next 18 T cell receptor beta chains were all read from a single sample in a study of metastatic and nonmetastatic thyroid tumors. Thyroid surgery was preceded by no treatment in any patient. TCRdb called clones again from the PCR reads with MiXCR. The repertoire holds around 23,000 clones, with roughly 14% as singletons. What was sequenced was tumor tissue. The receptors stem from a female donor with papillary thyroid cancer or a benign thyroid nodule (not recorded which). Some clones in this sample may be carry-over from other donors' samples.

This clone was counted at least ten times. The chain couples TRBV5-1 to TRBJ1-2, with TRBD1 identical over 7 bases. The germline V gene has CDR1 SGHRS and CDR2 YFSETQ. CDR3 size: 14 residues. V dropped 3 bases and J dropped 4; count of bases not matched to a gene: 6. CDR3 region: CASSWDRATYGYTF. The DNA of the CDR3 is TGCGCCAGCAGCTGGGACAGAGCTACCTATGGCTACACCTTC.

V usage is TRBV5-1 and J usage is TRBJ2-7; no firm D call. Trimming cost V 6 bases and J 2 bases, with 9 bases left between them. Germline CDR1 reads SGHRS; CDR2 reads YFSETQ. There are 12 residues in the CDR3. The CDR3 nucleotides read TGCGCCAGCAAGGGCCGCCCCTACGAGCAGTACTTC. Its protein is CASKGRPYEQYF.

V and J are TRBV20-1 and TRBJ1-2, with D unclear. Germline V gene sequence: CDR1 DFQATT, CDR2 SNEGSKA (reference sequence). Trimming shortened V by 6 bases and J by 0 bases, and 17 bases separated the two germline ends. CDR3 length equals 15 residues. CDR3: CSATGENEANYGYTF. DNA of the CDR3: TGCAGTGCAACGGGAGAAAATGAGGCTAACTATGGCTACACCTTC.

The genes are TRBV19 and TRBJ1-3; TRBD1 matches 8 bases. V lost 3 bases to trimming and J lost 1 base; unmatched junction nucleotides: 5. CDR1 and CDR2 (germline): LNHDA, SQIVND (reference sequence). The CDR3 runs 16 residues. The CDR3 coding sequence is TGTGCCAGTAGTATGGCAAACAGGGGGTCTGGAAACACCATATATTTT. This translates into CASSMANRGSGNTIYF.

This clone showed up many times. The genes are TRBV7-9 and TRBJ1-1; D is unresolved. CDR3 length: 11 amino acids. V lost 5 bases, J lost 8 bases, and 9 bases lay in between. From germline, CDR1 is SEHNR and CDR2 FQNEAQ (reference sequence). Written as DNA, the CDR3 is TGTGCCAGCAGCCCCAGTATCGAAGCTTTCTTT. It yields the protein CASSPSIEAFF.

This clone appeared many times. The CDR3 DNA is TGTGCCAGCAGCTTAGCGACAGGGGCTGGAAACACCATATATTTT. Translated: CASSLATGAGNTIYF. This chain joins TRBV7-2 and TRBJ1-3; 8 bases fit TRBD1. The J segment lost 2 bases and the V segment lost 0 bases, leaving 0 bases of the junction unmatched. The CDR3 covers 15 residues. Per germline, CDR1 SGHTA and CDR2 FQGNSA. The complete variable domain, with remaining parts taken from reference TRBV7-2 and TRBJ1-3, reads GAGVSQSPSNKVTEKGKDVELRCDPISGHTALYWYRQSLGQGLEFLIYFQGNSAPDKSGLPSDRFSAERTGGSVSTLTIQRTQQEDSAVYLCASSLATGAGNTIYFGEGSWLTVV.

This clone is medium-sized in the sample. CDR3 amino acids: CASSARQGMTNEQYF. The CDR3 DNA reads TGTGCCAGCAGTGCTAGACAGGGTATGACGAACGAGCAGTACTTC. The genes are TRBV25-1 and TRBJ2-7, with 7 bases that match TRBD1. V was pared by 4 bases and J by 5 bases, with 11 bases of the junction left unmatched. Germline-derived CDR1 and CDR2 are MGHDK and SYGVNS. This CDR3 has 15 amino acids.

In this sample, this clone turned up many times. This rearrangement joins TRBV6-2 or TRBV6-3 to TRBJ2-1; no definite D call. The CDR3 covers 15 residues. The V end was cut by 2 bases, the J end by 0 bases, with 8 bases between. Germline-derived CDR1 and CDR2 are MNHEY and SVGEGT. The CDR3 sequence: CASSYGAVSYNEQFF. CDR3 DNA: TGTGCCAGCAGTTACGGAGCCGTCTCCTACAATGAGCAGTTCTTC.

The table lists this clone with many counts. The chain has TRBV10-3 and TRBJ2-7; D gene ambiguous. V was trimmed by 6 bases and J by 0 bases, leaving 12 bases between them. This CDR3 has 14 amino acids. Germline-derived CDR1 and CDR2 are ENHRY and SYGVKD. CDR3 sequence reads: CAIRAGQSSYEQYF. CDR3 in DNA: TGTGCCATCAGGGCAGGCCAAAGCTCCTACGAGCAGTACTTC.

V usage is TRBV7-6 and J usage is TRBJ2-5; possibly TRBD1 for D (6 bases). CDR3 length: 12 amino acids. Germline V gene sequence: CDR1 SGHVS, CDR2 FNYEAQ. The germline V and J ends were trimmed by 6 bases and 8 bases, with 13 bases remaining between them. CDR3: CASSTQGSTQYF. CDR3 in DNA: TGTGCCAGCAGTACACAGGGTAGTACCCAGTACTTC.

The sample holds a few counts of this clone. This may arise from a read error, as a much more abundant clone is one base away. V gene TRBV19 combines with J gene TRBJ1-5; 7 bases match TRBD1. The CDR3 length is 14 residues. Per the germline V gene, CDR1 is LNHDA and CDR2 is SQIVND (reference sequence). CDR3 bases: TGTGCCAGTAGTATAGTTTTCGTGGGACAGCCCCAGCATTTC. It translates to CASSIVFVGQPQHF.

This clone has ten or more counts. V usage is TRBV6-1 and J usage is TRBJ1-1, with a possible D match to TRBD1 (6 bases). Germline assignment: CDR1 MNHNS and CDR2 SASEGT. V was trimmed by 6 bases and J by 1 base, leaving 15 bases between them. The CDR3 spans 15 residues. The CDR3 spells CASSSQGQKNTEAFF. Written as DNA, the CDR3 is TGTGCCAGCAGCTCACAGGGCCAGAAGAACACTGAAGCTTTCTTT.

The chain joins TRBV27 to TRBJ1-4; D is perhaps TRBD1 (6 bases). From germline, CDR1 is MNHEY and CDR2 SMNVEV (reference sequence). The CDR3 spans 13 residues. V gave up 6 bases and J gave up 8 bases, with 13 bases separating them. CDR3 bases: TGTGCCAGCAGAGGGGGAGGTCGCGAAAAACTGTTTTTT. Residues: CASRGGGREKLFF.

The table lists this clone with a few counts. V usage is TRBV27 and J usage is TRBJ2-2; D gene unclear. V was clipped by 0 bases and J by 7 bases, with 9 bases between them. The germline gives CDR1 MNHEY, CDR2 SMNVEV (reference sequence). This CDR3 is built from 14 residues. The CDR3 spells CASSLSAENGELFF. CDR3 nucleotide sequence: TGTGCCAGCAGTTTATCAGCAGAAAACGGGGAGCTGTTTTTT.

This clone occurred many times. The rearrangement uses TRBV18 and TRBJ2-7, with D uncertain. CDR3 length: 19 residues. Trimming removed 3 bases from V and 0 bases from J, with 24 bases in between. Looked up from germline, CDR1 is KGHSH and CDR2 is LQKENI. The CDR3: CASSPPVMGQIQTSYEQYF. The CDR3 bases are TGTGCCAGCTCACCCCCGGTGATGGGCCAGATACAAACCTCCTACGAGCAGTACTTC. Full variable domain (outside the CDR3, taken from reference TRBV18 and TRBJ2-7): NAGVMQNPRHLVRRRGQEARLRCSPMKGHSHVYWYRQLPEEGLKFMVYLQKENIIDESGMPKERFSAEFPKEGPSILRIQQVVRGDSAAYFCASSPPVMGQIQTSYEQYFGPGTRLTVT.

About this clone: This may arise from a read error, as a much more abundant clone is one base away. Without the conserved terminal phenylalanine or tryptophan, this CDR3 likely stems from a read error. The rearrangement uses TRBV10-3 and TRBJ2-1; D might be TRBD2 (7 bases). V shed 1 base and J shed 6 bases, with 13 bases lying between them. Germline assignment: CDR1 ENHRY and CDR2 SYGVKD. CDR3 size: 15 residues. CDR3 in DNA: TGTGCCATCAGTGAGTTGGGGGGGGCGAGCAATGAGCAGTTCCTC. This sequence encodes CAISELGGASNEQFL.

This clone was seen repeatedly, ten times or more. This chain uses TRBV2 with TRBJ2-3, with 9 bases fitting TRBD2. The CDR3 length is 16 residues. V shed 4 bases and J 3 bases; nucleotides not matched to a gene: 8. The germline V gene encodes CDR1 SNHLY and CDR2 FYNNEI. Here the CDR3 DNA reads TGTGCCAGCAGTGCGCGAACTAGCGGGTTAACAGATACGCAGTATTTT. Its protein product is CASSARTSGLTDTQYF.

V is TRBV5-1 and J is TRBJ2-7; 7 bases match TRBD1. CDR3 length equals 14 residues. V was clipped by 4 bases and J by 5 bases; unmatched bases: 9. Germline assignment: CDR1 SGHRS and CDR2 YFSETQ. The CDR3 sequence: CASSRDIGQDEQYF. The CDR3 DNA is TGCGCCAGCAGCCGCGACATTGGACAGGACGAGCAGTACTTC.